These 3 T cell receptor beta chains share one sample of origin, sequenced in a study of T cell repertoires in cytomegalovirus infection. TCRdb redid the calling of the reads with MiXCR, one entry per CDR3 protein. The sample yields tens of thousands of distinct CDR3 sequences, approximately 3.6% seen once. The sample taken for sequencing was PBMCs. These TCRs come from a human donor in good health (CMV status not recorded). Some clones in this sample may be carry-over from other donors' samples.

Only a few counts were recorded for this clonotype. The V call is TRBV12-3 or TRBV12-4, the J call TRBJ2-1; 7 positions agree with TRBD1. V shed 2 bases and J 9 bases; nucleotides not matched to a gene: 4. The CDR3 extends over 13 amino acids. CDR3 DNA sequence: TGTGCCAGCAGTTTAAGGACAGGCTCTGAGCAGTTCTTC. Translated: CASSLRTGSEQFF.

Many counts were recorded for this clonotype. The chain links TRBV15 to TRBJ2-7; D uncertain. Germline CDR1 reads LNHNV; CDR2 reads YYDKDF (reference sequence). The CDR3 spans 13 residues. The V and J ends lost 1 base and 2 bases respectively, with 6 bases between them. CDR3 DNA: TGTGCCACCAGCAGAGTTGAAACCTACGAGCAGTACTTC. It specifies CATSRVETYEQYF.

Ten or more counts support this clonotype. This chain links TRBV7-2 with TRBJ2-1; 9 nucleotides match TRBD2. CDR1 and CDR2 from the germline V gene are SGHTA and FQGNSA. The trim removed 1 base at V and 8 bases at J, leaving 9 bases unmatched. This CDR3 comprises 16 residues. The DNA of the CDR3 is TGTGCCAGCAGCTTAGATCTGGGACTAGCTAAGGATGAGCAGTTCTTC. Translation gives CASSLDLGLAKDEQFF.